Reported below is one TCR beta chain. This entry belongs to a study of cytomegalovirus exposure and HLA in healthy donors. Assay: immunoSEQ multiplex PCR; the TCRdb copy retains only in-frame clones and omits some. This table holds approximately 59,000 clones, 90% to 95% found once. The CDR3 length is 15 residues. J gave up 6 bases and V 2 bases, and 5 bases lay outside the gene matches. Germline assignment: CDR1 SGHDT and CDR2 YYEEEE. This clonotype originated in a young woman in good health and CMV-seropositive. Source material: PBMCs. V usage is TRBV5-6 and J usage is TRBJ2-1; 10 nucleotides line up with TRBD2. DNA for the CDR3: TGTGCCAGCAGCTTTGGAGCGGGGGGGTTCAATGAGCAGTTCTTC. It specifies CASSFGAGGFNEQFF.